Presented here are 21 T cell receptor beta chains from one specimen sequenced in a study of blood T cell repertoires in COVID-19. Using immunoSEQ multiplex PCR, the repertoire was profiled, and TCRdb retains in-frame clones only, with some absent. The sample holds roughly 120,000 clones, approximately 84% seen once. The specimen was peripheral blood. These receptors were obtained from a man aged 35-49 years with acute or convalescent COVID-19.

The chain is built from TRBV10-1 and TRBJ2-4; no firm D call. The CDR3 is 16 residues long. CDR1 WNHNN and CDR2 SYGVQD come from the germline V gene (reference sequence). V lost 1 base to trimming and J lost 0 bases, with 10 bases between them. The CDR3 loop is CASSEFATKAKNIQYF. The CDR3 DNA sequence: TGCGCCAGCAGTGAGTTCGCTACCAAAGCCAAAAACATTCAGTACTTC.

The rearrangement links TRBV4-1 to TRBJ2-1; 9 positions match TRBD2. Germline-derived CDR1 and CDR2 are MGHRA and YSYEKL. V lost 1 base, J lost 9 bases, and 16 bases stayed unmatched. This CDR3 has 18 amino acids. CDR3 sequence reads: CASSQGPSGEISVGEQFF. CDR3 nucleotides: TGCGCCAGCAGCCAAGGTCCTAGCGGGGAAATCTCAGTTGGTGAGCAGTTCTTC.

CDR3 nucleotides: TGTGCCAGTAGTCCAAGGACAGGGGGGGACGCGAATGAAGCTTTCTTT. Encoded protein: CASSPRTGGDANEAFF. V is TRBV19 and J is TRBJ1-1; TRBD1 matches 10 bases. There are 16 residues in the CDR3. The J segment lost 7 bases and the V segment lost 5 bases, leaving 13 bases of the junction unmatched. CDR1 is LNHDA and CDR2 is SQIVND in the germline V gene (reference sequence). The whole variable domain, filled in from reference TRBV19 and TRBJ1-1, reads DGGITQSPKYLFRKEGQNVTLSCEQNLNHDAMYWYRQDPGQGLRLIYYSQIVNDFQKGDIAEGYSVSREKKESFPLTVTSAQKNPTAFYLCASSPRTGGDANEAFFGQGTRLTVV.

V and J are TRBV4-1 and TRBJ2-3; D remains unclear. The V end was cut by 2 bases, the J end by 0 bases, with 3 bases between. Germline V lookup: CDR1 MGHRA, CDR2 YSYEKL. The CDR3 is made up of 13 amino acids. In DNA form, the CDR3 reads TGCGCCAGCAGCCAATCTAGCACAGATACGCAGTATTTT. Its translation is CASSQSSTDTQYF.

The gene calls are TRBV11-2 and TRBJ2-3, with a tentative D call TRBD2 (6 bases). Per germline, CDR1 SGHAT and CDR2 FQNNGV. The length of the CDR3 is 14 residues. V lost 4 bases, J lost 6 bases, and 14 bases lay in between. CDR3 region: CASSYRLGSDTQYF. DNA for the CDR3: TGTGCCAGCAGCTATAGACTAGGCTCTGATACGCAGTATTTT.

A few counts support this clone. The rearrangement uses TRBV7-8 and TRBJ2-3; no definite D call. The V gene's germline CDR1 is SGHVS and CDR2 FQNEAQ. V was trimmed by 5 bases and J by 0 bases, leaving 12 bases between them. The CDR3 runs 15 residues. CDR3 in amino acids: CASSPLILSTDTQYF. The CDR3 region has the DNA TGTGCCAGCAGCCCACTCATCCTGAGCACAGATACGCAGTATTTT.

This clone has only a few counts. This rearrangement joins TRBV7-3 to TRBJ2-2, with D uncertain. CDR3 length equals 15 residues. V gave up 5 bases and J gave up 6 bases, with 16 bases separating them. Germline CDR1 reads SGHTA; CDR2 reads FQGTGA. Written as DNA, the CDR3 is TGTGCCAGCAGCCCGTCGTTGGGCGACGCCGGGGAGCTGTTTTTT. Its translation: CASSPSLGDAGELFF. The full variable domain, completed using reference TRBV7-3 and TRBJ2-2, is GAGVSQTPSNKVTEKGKYVELRCDPISGHTALYWYRQSLGQGPEFLIYFQGTGAADDSGLPNDRFFAVRPEGSVSTLKIQRTERGDSAVYLCASSPSLGDAGELFFGEGSRLTVL.

The gene calls are TRBV7-8 and TRBJ1-1; possibly TRBD1 for D (5 bases). Deletions cut 5 bases from V and 0 bases from J, with 13 bases between. Germline values: CDR1 SGHVS, CDR2 FQNEAQ. This CDR3 is 15 amino acids long. The CDR3 DNA sequence: TGTGCCAGCAGCCCGCGGGACGGAATGAACACTGAAGCTTTCTTT. Its protein is CASSPRDGMNTEAFF.

The V call is TRBV10-3, the J call TRBJ2-4; D is perhaps TRBD2 (5 bases). The CDR3 sequence is 18 residues long. Germline lookup yields CDR1 ENHRY and CDR2 SYGVKD. Trimming took off 0 bases at V and 2 bases at J, with 17 bases between the two ends. CDR3 region: CAISESPVEGYPKNIQYF. The DNA of the CDR3 is TGTGCCATCAGTGAGTCGCCGGTTGAGGGATATCCCAAAAACATTCAGTACTTC.

This clone showed up just once. The rearrangement joins TRBV7-3 to TRBJ2-3, with D possibly TRBD2 on 5 matching bases. Germline CDR1 reads SGHTA; CDR2 reads FQGTGA. The CDR3 has 15 amino acids. Deletions cut 5 bases from V and 6 bases from J, with 18 bases between. Here the CDR3 reads CASSLKANPGDTQYF. The CDR3 coding sequence is TGTGCCAGCAGCCTCAAAGCGAACCCGGGGGATACGCAGTATTTT.

The J gene is TRBJ2-3, the V gene TRBV7-6; tentative D call: TRBD2 (6 bases). CDR3 length: 19 residues. V lost 5 bases and J 1 base, leaving 25 bases between the germline ends. Germline loops: CDR1 SGHVS, CDR2 FNYEAQ. The CDR3 DNA reads TGTGCCAGCAGCCACATGCCCCCTTCTCCGGGAGCGGGCACAGATACGCAGTATTTT. Translated, it gives CASSHMPPSPGAGTDTQYF.

The chain carries TRBV9 and TRBJ2-5; weak D call: TRBD2 (5 bases). Trimming took off 5 bases at V and 5 bases at J, with 19 bases between the two ends. CDR3 size: 15 residues. Germline loops: CDR1 SGDLS, CDR2 YYNGEE. The CDR3 reads CASSLSGAHQETQYF. In nucleotides, the CDR3 is TGTGCCAGCAGTCTGAGCGGAGCCCATCAGGAGACCCAGTACTTC.

CDR3 DNA: TGCGCCAGCAGCCCGGGCGGGACAGCACAAGAGACCCAGTACTTC. Its protein product is CASSPGGTAQETQYF. The chain combines TRBV4-1 with TRBJ2-5, with D possibly TRBD1 on 7 matching bases. Germline V gives CDR1 MGHRA, CDR2 YSYEKL. V was trimmed by 4 bases and J by 2 bases, leaving 14 bases between them. The CDR3 has 15 residues.

V and J are TRBV7-2 and TRBJ2-7, with D uncertain. CDR1 is SGHTA and CDR2 is FQGNSA in the germline V gene. Trimming took 3 bases from V and 3 from J, leaving 24 bases between them. The CDR3 is made up of 18 amino acids. This CDR3 is CASSLRIPRQGTNYEQYF. The DNA for the CDR3 is TGTGCCAGCAGCTTGAGAATTCCACGACAAGGCACGAACTACGAGCAGTACTTC.

The CDR3 sequence is CASSYRAGGAFF. In DNA, the CDR3 is TGTGCCAGCAGTTACAGGGCGGGAGGAGCTTTCTTT. This chain joins TRBV6-5 and TRBJ1-1; D gene ambiguous. V shed 2 bases and J shed 10 bases, with 11 bases lying between them. This CDR3 has 12 amino acids. Germline assignment: CDR1 MNHEY and CDR2 SVGAGI.

The rearrangement joins TRBV28 to TRBJ1-4; D is possibly TRBD1 (6 bases). The V gene's germline CDR1 is MDHEN and CDR2 SYDVKM. This CDR3 comprises 13 residues. V lost 5 bases and J lost 3, with 7 bases in between. The chain's CDR3 is CASSGTSNEKLFF. CDR3 sequence (DNA): TGTGCCAGCAGTGGGACATCTAATGAAAAACTGTTTTTT.

The rearrangement uses TRBV27 and TRBJ2-3; TRBD2 aligns across 9 bases. The germline V gene encodes CDR1 MNHEY and CDR2 SMNVEV (reference sequence). The J segment lost 2 bases and the V segment lost 6 bases, leaving 24 bases of the junction unmatched. The CDR3 length is 21 residues. CDR3 in amino acids: CASSPGRESGRPKTITDTQYF. The CDR3 bases are TGTGCCAGCAGCCCCGGTAGGGAGAGCGGGAGGCCCAAGACAATCACAGATACGCAGTATTTT.

This clone is a singleton in its sample. The chain combines TRBV28 with TRBJ1-4, with TRBD1 as a possible D gene (6 bases). Germline lookup yields CDR1 MDHEN and CDR2 SYDVKM. This CDR3 comprises 14 residues. The V gene lost 7 bases and the J gene lost 7 bases, with 16 bases spanning the gap. The CDR3 is CASKKGGGSEKLFF. The DNA of the CDR3 is TGTGCCAGCAAGAAGGGGGGCGGGAGTGAAAAACTGTTTTTT.

The chain employs TRBV7-9 and TRBJ2-7; 9 nucleotides agree with TRBD2. The CDR3 totals 15 residues. V trimming: 1 base; J trimming: 7 bases; junction bases outside the gene matches: 8. The germline V gene encodes CDR1 SEHNR and CDR2 FQNEAQ (reference sequence). CDR3 bases: TGTGCCAGCAGCTTAGAGGGCGGGAGGGCCAAGGAGCAGTACTTC. Amino acids: CASSLEGGRAKEQYF. The full variable domain, rest sourced from reference TRBV7-9 and TRBJ2-7, is DTGVSQNPRHKITKRGQNVTFRCDPISEHNRLYWYRQTLGQGPEFLTYFQNEAQLEKSRLLSDRFSAERPKGSFSTLEIQRTEQGDSAMYLCASSLEGGRAKEQYFGPGTRLTVT.

This rearrangement joins TRBV19 to TRBJ2-3; 8 bases agree with TRBD2. Germline-derived CDR1 and CDR2 are LNHDA and SQIVND (reference sequence). The CDR3 runs to 15 residues. Germline trimming cut 10 bases from V and 0 bases from J; bases unmatched to any gene: 9. The CDR3 sequence: CAISPRGGSTDTQYF. CDR3 sequence (DNA): TGTGCCATCTCCCCCCGGGGGGGAAGCACAGATACGCAGTATTTT.

This chain connects TRBV6-5 to TRBJ2-5, with 13 bases identical to TRBD2. CDR1 is MNHEY and CDR2 is SVGAGI in the germline V gene. The CDR3 sequence is 14 residues long. V lost 5 bases, J lost 5 bases, and 2 bases stayed unmatched. The CDR3 loop reads CASSTSGGAETQYF. As DNA, the CDR3 is TGTGCCAGCAGTACTAGCGGGGGGGCGGAGACCCAGTACTTC.